Following are 27 T cell receptor beta chains from one sample sequenced in a study of cytotoxic CD8 clonotypes in ibrutinib-treated CLL. Clones were read by immunoSEQ multiplex PCR, and TCRdb kept only the in-frame ones, dropping some. The repertoire holds 35,000 to 45,000 clones, almost 70% seen once, with 13% in the top ten. The sequences come from PBMCs, collected after 12 months of ibrutinib treatment. These receptors were collected from a human donor with chronic lymphocytic leukemia.

This clone was picked up a small number of times. This chain joins TRBV7-2 and TRBJ1-2; 9 bases map to TRBD1. Unmatched junction bases numbered 13, after V lost 2 bases and J lost 6 bases. The germline gives CDR1 SGHTA, CDR2 FQGNSA. The CDR3 has 17 amino acids. CDR3 amino acids: CASSLMFSGTGRDGYTF. The CDR3 DNA reads TGTGCCAGCAGCTTAATGTTTTCGGGGACAGGGCGGGATGGCTACACCTTC.

The V call is TRBV27, the J call TRBJ1-2, with no clear D. Looked up from germline, CDR1 is MNHEY and CDR2 is SMNVEV (reference sequence). V was pared by 6 bases and J by 2 bases, with 19 bases between. CDR3 size: 16 residues. The CDR3 here is CASRRSHIPFNYGYTF. CDR3 in DNA: TGTGCCAGCAGGCGGAGCCACATCCCTTTCAACTATGGCTACACCTTC.

The rearrangement uses TRBV30 and TRBJ2-3; D may be TRBD1 (6 bases). This CDR3 is built from 15 residues. Germline CDR1 is GTSNPN and CDR2 is SVGIG (reference sequence). V lost 0 bases and J lost 4, with 14 bases in between. DNA of the CDR3: TGTGCCTGGAGTGTAAGGGGGATGGGGTCAGATACGCAGTATTTT. This gives the protein CAWSVRGMGSDTQYF.

This clone appeared once. The V and J genes are TRBV7-8 and TRBJ1-2; no reliable D call. V lost 1 base, J lost 2 bases, and 17 bases lay in between. The CDR3 totals 17 residues. CDR1 SGHVS and CDR2 FQNEAQ come from the germline V gene. The CDR3 protein is CASSLEGSGNINYGYTF. The CDR3 nucleotides read TGTGCCAGCAGCTTAGAAGGATCGGGGAACATAAACTATGGCTACACCTTC.

This clone has just a few counts. The gene calls are TRBV7-2 and TRBJ1-1, with 7 bases lining up with TRBD1. The CDR3 has 12 residues. Losses at the gene ends were 8 bases for V and 10 bases for J; bases not matched to a gene: 10. CDR1 and CDR2 (germline): SGHTA, FQGNSA. This CDR3 reads CASLTGTVGAFF. In DNA, the CDR3 is TGTGCCAGCCTAACCGGGACAGTGGGAGCTTTCTTT.

This chain connects TRBV6-5 to TRBJ2-7; D might be TRBD1 (6 bases). Germline CDR1 is MNHEY and CDR2 is SVGAGI. The CDR3 runs to 12 residues. The V and J ends lost 11 bases and 1 base respectively, with 12 bases between them. DNA for the CDR3: TGTGCCTGCGGCAGGGGATCCTACGAGCAGTACTTC. The encoded protein is CACGRGSYEQYF.

The rearrangement uses TRBV19 and TRBJ2-4; D may be TRBD2 (6 bases). The CDR3 has 20 residues. V was shortened by 3 bases and J by 0 bases, with 24 bases between the two germline ends. Germline-derived CDR1 and CDR2 are LNHDA and SQIVND (reference sequence). CDR3 residues: CASSMGILQAGLRAKNIQYF. DNA of the CDR3: TGTGCCAGTAGTATGGGAATACTACAGGCGGGGCTACGAGCCAAAAACATTCAGTACTTC.

The chain combines TRBV9 with TRBJ2-1; 8 positions match TRBD2. CDR1 SGDLS and CDR2 YYNGEE come from the germline V gene. The junction had 10 bases not matched to a gene; V was cut back by 5 bases and J by 0 bases. CDR3 length: 17 amino acids. The CDR3 DNA reads TGTGCCAGCAGGCCCCTGGGTAGCGGGGTCTCCTACAATGAGCAGTTCTTC. Translated, it gives CASRPLGSGVSYNEQFF. Full variable domain (remainder filled in from reference TRBV9 and TRBJ2-1): DSGVTQTPKHLITATGQRVTLRCSPRSGDLSVYWYQQSLDQGLQFLIQYYNGEERAKGNILERFSAQQFPDLHSELNLSSLELGDSALYFCASRPLGSGVSYNEQFFGPGTRLTVL.

The rearrangement joins TRBV6-4 to TRBJ1-2; D remains ambiguous. Germline values: CDR1 MRHNA, CDR2 SNTAGT. V lost 0 bases to trimming and J lost 0 bases, with 8 bases between them. The CDR3 length is 15 residues. The CDR3 DNA sequence: TGTGCCAGCAGTGACTCGCACGGATCTAACTATGGCTACACCTTC. It codes for CASSDSHGSNYGYTF.

The chain uses TRBV7-8 and TRBJ1-1; 9 nucleotides align to TRBD1. This CDR3 spans 13 amino acids. Looked up from germline, CDR1 is SGHVS and CDR2 is FQNEAQ. V trimming: 2 bases; J trimming: 8 bases; junction bases outside the gene matches: 3. The CDR3 nucleotides read TGTGCCAGCAGCTTATGGGACAGGGAGGAAGCTTTCTTT. Amino acid sequence: CASSLWDREEAFF.

This chain joins TRBV28 and TRBJ1-2; D remains ambiguous. This CDR3 has 10 amino acids. V dropped 10 bases and J dropped 8 bases, with 11 bases sitting between them. The germline gives CDR1 MDHEN, CDR2 SYDVKM. The CDR3 here is CATAGVGYTF. For the CDR3, the DNA is TGTGCCACCGCTGGGGTCGGCTACACCTTC.

The J gene is TRBJ2-1, the V gene TRBV28; tentatively, D is TRBD2 (6 bases). Between the trimmed V and J ends, which lost 3 bases and 7 bases, there was a span of 19 bases. CDR1 is MDHEN, CDR2 SYDVKM, per germline. The CDR3 extends over 16 amino acids. The DNA for the CDR3 is TGTGCCAGCAGTTTGGCGCGGGGACGAGTTACGAATGAGCAGTTCTTC. The encoded protein is CASSLARGRVTNEQFF.

CDR3 coding DNA: TGTGCCAGCAGCCCAGGTGGGGACAGGGGTGTCATCGGGGAGCTGTTTTTT. This encodes CASSPGGDRGVIGELFF. This chain links TRBV5-5 with TRBJ2-2; TRBD1 agrees at 10 bases. Germline trimming cut 4 bases from V and 7 bases from J; bases unmatched to any gene: 13. CDR3 length equals 17 residues. Germline lookup yields CDR1 SGHKS and CDR2 YYEKEE (reference sequence).

Only a few counts were recorded for this clone. The V gene is TRBV7-2, the J gene TRBJ2-3; a possible D gene is TRBD1 (6 bases). The germline CDR1 and CDR2 sequences are SGHTA and FQGNSA. The CDR3 has 13 amino acids. V was cut by 5 bases and J by 1 base, with 7 bases left in between. This chain's CDR3 is CASSNRGTDTQYF. For the CDR3, the DNA is TGTGCCAGCAGCAACAGGGGCACAGATACGCAGTATTTT.

The chain carries TRBV7-9 and TRBJ2-7, with D perhaps matching TRBD2 (5 bases). Deletions cut 4 bases from V and 2 bases from J, with 18 bases between. Germline assignment: CDR1 SEHNR and CDR2 FQNEAQ (reference sequence). This CDR3 spans 16 amino acids. This CDR3 is CASSSPRTGLTYEQYF. CDR3 nucleotide sequence: TGTGCCAGCAGCTCCCCTCGTACGGGATTAACCTACGAGCAGTACTTC.

This CDR3 reads CASSPPGNNEQFF. In DNA form, the CDR3 reads TGTGCCAGCTCCCCGCCCGGTAACAATGAGCAGTTCTTC. This chain uses TRBV6-5 with TRBJ2-1; D call uncertain. The germline V gene encodes CDR1 MNHEY and CDR2 SVGAGI. This CDR3 has 13 amino acids. Trimming left V 8 bases short and J 5 bases short, with 13 bases between.

This chain joins TRBV28 and TRBJ1-3; possible D gene TRBD1, 6 bases. Per the germline V gene, CDR1 is MDHEN and CDR2 is SYDVKM. V was shortened by 2 bases and J by 1 base, with 9 bases between the two germline ends. CDR3 size: 15 residues. The chain's CDR3 is CASSLGGASGNTIYF. CDR3 coding DNA: TGTGCCAGCAGTTTAGGGGGGGCTTCTGGAAACACCATATATTTT.

The V and J genes are TRBV4-3 and TRBJ1-4, with 7 nucleotides matching TRBD1. The germline CDR1 and CDR2 sequences are LGHNA and YSLEER. The CDR3 spans 15 residues. Losses at the gene ends were 1 base for V and 7 bases for J; bases not matched to a gene: 6. The CDR3 DNA reads as TGCGCCAGCAGCCAAGCCGGCAGGGGGGTTGAAAAACTGTTTTTT. This sequence encodes CASSQAGRGVEKLFF.

The chain is built from TRBV28 and TRBJ1-5; 7 positions match TRBD1. With V trimmed by 3 bases and J by 5 bases, 10 bases remained unmatched. Germline V CDR1 and CDR2: MDHEN, SYDVKM. This CDR3 has 16 amino acids. CDR3 amino acids: CASSFSWTGDYQPQHF. The DNA of the CDR3 is TGTGCCAGCAGTTTTAGTTGGACAGGTGATTATCAGCCCCAGCATTTT. Variable domain in full (rest from reference TRBV28 and TRBJ1-5): DVKVTQSSRYLVKRTGEKVFLECVQDMDHENMFWYRQDPGLGLRLIYFSYDVKMKEKGDIPEGYSVSREKKERFSLILESASTNQTSMYLCASSFSWTGDYQPQHFGDGTRLSIL.

The chain links TRBV19 to TRBJ1-1, with 8 nucleotides matching TRBD1. J lost 3 bases, V lost 4 bases, and 7 bases had no gene match. The CDR3 has 15 amino acids. CDR1 and CDR2 from the germline V gene are LNHDA and SQIVND (reference sequence). This CDR3 reads CASSTYRTGYTEAFF. In DNA form, the CDR3 reads TGTGCCAGTAGTACCTACCGGACAGGGTACACTGAAGCTTTCTTT.

The V call is TRBV27, the J call TRBJ2-7, with TRBD2 matching 14 bases. V was clipped by 4 bases and J by 6 bases; unmatched bases: 11. CDR3 length: 17 amino acids. Germline V gene lookup returns CDR1 MNHEY and CDR2 SMNVEV (reference sequence). This CDR3 is CASSSSGTSGSSGEQYF. CDR3 nucleotides: TGTGCCAGCAGTTCGTCCGGGACTAGCGGGAGCTCGGGCGAGCAGTACTTC.

The chain combines TRBV10-3 with TRBJ1-5; a weak D match, TRBD1 (6 bases). The CDR3 length is 13 residues. Trimming removed 7 bases from V and 6 bases from J, with 13 bases in between. In germline, CDR1 is ENHRY, CDR2 SYGVKD. CDR3: CAIKGGYGQPQHF. The CDR3 DNA reads TGTGCCATCAAAGGGGGTTATGGTCAGCCCCAGCATTTT.

This clone came up a few times. V and J are TRBV6-1 and TRBJ1-3, with 7 bases aligning to TRBD1. V lost 6 bases to trimming and J lost 6 bases; unmatched junction nucleotides: 8. The CDR3 has 14 amino acids. The germline V gene has CDR1 MNHNS and CDR2 SASEGT. CDR3 nucleotides: TGTGCCAGCAGGGAGTTAAAGGGGGCAAACACCATATATTTT. Residues: CASRELKGANTIYF.

This clone has only one observation. This chain joins TRBV11-2 and TRBJ2-3; weak D call: TRBD2 (6 bases). The CDR3 covers 14 residues. Germline V gene sequence: CDR1 SGHAT, CDR2 FQNNGV. V lost 7 bases and J lost 4, with 15 bases in between. For the CDR3, the DNA is TGTGCCAGCACCAGACTTGGGGAGGCAGATACGCAGTATTTT. Its translation: CASTRLGEADTQYF.

The rearrangement joins TRBV12-5 to TRBJ2-7; no clear D. V was cut by 1 base and J by 1 base, with 5 bases left in between. Germline CDR1 is LGHNT and CDR2 is FRNRAP. This CDR3 is 13 amino acids long. CDR3: CASGLDSSYEQYF. The CDR3 DNA is TGTGCTAGTGGTTTGGACAGTTCCTACGAGCAGTACTTC.

This chain uses TRBV29-1 with TRBJ2-7, with TRBD2 matching over 9 bases. The CDR3 is 12 amino acids. Germline CDR1 SQVTM, CDR2 ANQGSEA. The V and J ends lost 4 bases and 5 bases, in that order; junction bases with no gene match: 3. This chain's CDR3 is CSVASGVDEQYF. The CDR3 nucleotides are TGCAGCGTTGCTAGCGGGGTCGACGAGCAGTACTTC.

The chain employs TRBV5-1 and TRBJ2-1; TRBD2 matches at 9 bases. V trimming: 0 bases; J trimming: 5 bases; junction bases outside the gene matches: 3. The germline gives CDR1 SGHRS, CDR2 YFSETQ. The CDR3 runs 15 residues. The CDR3 region has the DNA TGCGCCAGCAGCTTGGTAGCGGGAGCAAACAATGAGCAGTTCTTC. This codes for CASSLVAGANNEQFF.